This T cell receptor (beta chain) comes out of a study of cytomegalovirus exposure and HLA in healthy donors. Study background: In a later analysis, it was reported that the roughly 120 validation repertoires had been produced on the same platform as the 700 or so repertoires belonging to the first cohort.

TCRdb keeps only in-frame clones here, not all; method: immunoSEQ multiplex PCR. The top ten hold around a sixth of the sample, which has fewer than 200,000 clones, 85% seen once. Germline CDR1 reads SEHNR; CDR2 reads FQNEAQ (reference sequence). The V end lost 4 bases, the J end lost 5 bases, and 8 bases lay between the germline ends. The CDR3 totals 12 residues. The receptor comes from a man between 18 and 35 years old in good health and CMV-seropositive. This chain uses TRBV7-9 with TRBJ2-5, with a possible D match to TRBD1 (6 bases). The specimen sequenced was PBMCs. This CDR3 is CASSWDTETQYF. In DNA, the CDR3 is TGTGCCAGCAGCTGGGACACTGAGACCCAGTACTTC.